In this sample, the clone carrying this T cell receptor (beta chain) turned up many times. This specimen belongs to a study of T cells in Graves' hyperthyroidism and ophthalmopathy. CDR1 and CDR2 from the germline V gene are LNHDA and SQIVND (reference sequence). The CDR3 has 13 residues. The V end was cut by 3 bases, the J end by 0 bases, with 5 bases between. TCR beta CDR3 sequences were amplified from RNA transcripts. The HTBI primer set was used in a first-round RT-PCR of the TCR CDR3. TCRdb fed the multiplex PCR reads into MiXCR, producing one record per CDR3 protein. The sample yields about 520,000 distinct CDR3 sequences, around a quarter seen once.

V and J are TRBV19 and TRBJ2-5, with D unclear. Sequencing was performed on blood. The sequence derives from a woman aged 25 to 39 with Graves' ophthalmopathy. The CDR3 coding sequence is TGTGCCAGTAGTATCCGGTACCAAGAGACCCAGTACTTC. Translation: CASSIRYQETQYF. Based on the CDR3 plus reference TRBV19 and TRBJ2-5, the full variable domain is DGGITQSPKYLFRKEGQNVTLSCEQNLNHDAMYWYRQDPGQGLRLIYYSQIVNDFQKGDIAEGYSVSREKKESFPLTVTSAQKNPTAFYLCASSIRYQETQYFGPGTRLLVL.